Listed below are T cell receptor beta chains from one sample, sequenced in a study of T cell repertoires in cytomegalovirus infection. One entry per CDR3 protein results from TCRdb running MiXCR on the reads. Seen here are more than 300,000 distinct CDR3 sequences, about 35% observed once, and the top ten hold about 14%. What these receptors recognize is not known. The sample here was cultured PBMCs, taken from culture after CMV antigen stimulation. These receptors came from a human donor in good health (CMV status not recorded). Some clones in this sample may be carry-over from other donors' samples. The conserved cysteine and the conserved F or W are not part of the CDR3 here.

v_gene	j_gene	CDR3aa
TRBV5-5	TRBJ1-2	ASSSPPDRVDGYT
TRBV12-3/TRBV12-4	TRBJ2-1	ASSRGLAGGPGYNEQF
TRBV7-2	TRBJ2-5	ASSVGAEVWETQY
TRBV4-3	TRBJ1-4	ASSQEGGLATNEKLF
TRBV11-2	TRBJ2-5	ASSLVSHRGLPGGETQY
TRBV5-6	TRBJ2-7	ASSDRDGGFYEQY
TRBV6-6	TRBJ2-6	ASTRGGQSSSGANVLT
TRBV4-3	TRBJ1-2	ASSQDGPKTGIQVANYGYT
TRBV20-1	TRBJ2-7	SARDHYIYEQY
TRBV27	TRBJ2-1	ASSYLRTDTSNEQF
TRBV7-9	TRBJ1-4	ASNPGLVNEKLF
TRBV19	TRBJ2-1	ASSILIHNEQF
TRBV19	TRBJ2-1	ASSIEGQGANNEQF
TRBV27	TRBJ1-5	ASRQVFNQPQH
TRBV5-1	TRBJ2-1	ASSFTGTSGAAGDNEQF
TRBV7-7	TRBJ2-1	ASSPGSHEQF
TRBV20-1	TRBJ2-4	SAAGAGIQY
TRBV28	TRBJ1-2	ASNGANYGYT
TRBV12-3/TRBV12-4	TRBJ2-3	ASSLSLAELTDTQY
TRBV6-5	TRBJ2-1	ASKRTSGRSAPENF
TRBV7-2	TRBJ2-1	ASSLNRGRNEQF
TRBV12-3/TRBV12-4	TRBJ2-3	ASRRGLAGELDTQY
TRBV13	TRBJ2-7	ASSRGRPSYEQY
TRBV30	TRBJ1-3	AWSQGAGNTIY
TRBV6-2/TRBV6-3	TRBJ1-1	ASSPRSAMNTEAF
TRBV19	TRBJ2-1	ASGGQGSYNEQF
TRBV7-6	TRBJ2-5	ASSWGLAEETQY
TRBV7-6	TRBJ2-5	ASSRGRQETQY
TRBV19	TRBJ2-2	ASREGPGIAGELF
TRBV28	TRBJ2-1	ASSLEGWEQF
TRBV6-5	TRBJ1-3	ASSYSDTIY
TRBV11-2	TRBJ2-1	ASSPSTDYNEQF
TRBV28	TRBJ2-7	ASSLKVPYEQY
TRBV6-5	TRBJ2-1	ASSYSGWLAGYNEQF
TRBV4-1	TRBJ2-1	ASSPETSGRYEQF
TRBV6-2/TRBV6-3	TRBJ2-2	ASMKPTGIGGELF
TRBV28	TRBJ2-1	ASSLANSYNEQF
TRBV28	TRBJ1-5	ASRPGTGGHYQPQH
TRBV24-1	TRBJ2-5	ATSDPDREETQY
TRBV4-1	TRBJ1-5	ASSQESAGNQPQH
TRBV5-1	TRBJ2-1	ASSFGTGEYEQF